Below are 23 T cell receptor beta chains sequenced from a single sample in a study of cytomegalovirus exposure and HLA in healthy donors. Primers for the PCR totalled 60 Vbeta and 13 Jbeta. Sequenced by immunoSEQ multiplex PCR; TCRdb stores in-frame clones only, minus some. The sample has some 160,000 clones; 65% to 85% are singletons. Sequencing was carried out using PBMCs. Receptor source: a woman younger than 30 in good health and CMV-seronegative.

J is TRBJ2-5 and V is TRBV4-1; D is uncertain. CDR3 length equals 13 residues. CDR1 is MGHRA, CDR2 YSYEKL, per germline. The ends were cut back, 0 bases at V and 5 bases at J, with 7 bases in the middle. The DNA for the CDR3 is TGCGCCAGCAGCCAAGATTTCCGGGAGACCCAGTACTTC. Translating gives CASSQDFRETQYF.

The chain carries TRBV5-6 and TRBJ1-1; TRBD1 is a possible D gene (5 bases). Germline V lookup: CDR1 SGHDT, CDR2 YYEEEE. V shed 0 bases and J shed 6 bases, with 9 bases lying between them. The CDR3 has 13 residues. CDR3 DNA: TGTGCCAGCAGCTTGGGGACATCCGCTGAAGCTTTCTTT. Encoded protein: CASSLGTSAEAFF.

The chain has TRBV5-4 and TRBJ1-1; TRBD1 might be the D (6 bases). Germline CDR1 is SGHNT and CDR2 is YYREEE (reference sequence). This CDR3 region has 14 residues. V shed 0 bases and J shed 3 bases, with 9 bases lying between them. In DNA form, the CDR3 reads TGTGCCAGCAGCTTGGGGGCAGGGGACACTGAAGCTTTCTTT. Translated: CASSLGAGDTEAFF.

The V and J genes are TRBV2 and TRBJ2-1; D may be TRBD2 (5 bases). CDR3 length: 14 residues. Germline values: CDR1 SNHLY, CDR2 FYNNEI. The V end lost 4 bases, the J end lost 6 bases, and 13 bases lay between the germline ends. The chain's CDR3 is CASSADLSSNEQFF. The CDR3 nucleotides read TGTGCCAGCAGTGCGGACTTAAGCTCCAATGAGCAGTTCTTC.

The CDR3 protein is CASSIVVDSLPSGNTIYF. DNA for the CDR3: TGTGCCAGTAGTATAGTGGTGGACAGCCTACCATCTGGAAACACCATATATTTT. V is TRBV19 and J is TRBJ1-3; the D gene is possibly TRBD1 (6 bases). In germline, CDR1 is LNHDA, CDR2 SQIVND (reference sequence). The V end lost 1 base, the J end lost 1 base, and 17 bases lay between the germline ends. There are 18 residues in the CDR3.

The chain uses TRBV27 and TRBJ1-2; D uncertain. CDR1 and CDR2 from the germline V gene are MNHEY and SMNVEV (reference sequence). The V and J ends lost 2 bases and 3 bases respectively, with 7 bases between them. CDR3 size: 13 residues. The CDR3 DNA reads as TGTGCCAGCAGTTTACAGGCCGACTATGGCTACACCTTC. As protein: CASSLQADYGYTF.

V usage is TRBV28 and J usage is TRBJ2-5; perhaps TRBD1 as D (5 bases). This CDR3 has 13 residues. Germline CDR1 and CDR2: MDHEN and SYDVKM. The V and J ends lost 2 bases and 5 bases respectively, with 9 bases between them. The CDR3: CASSLAGFETQYF. The CDR3 DNA reads as TGTGCCAGCAGTTTAGCAGGGTTTGAGACCCAGTACTTC.

The gene calls are TRBV19 and TRBJ1-3, with D unresolved. Germline V gene data show CDR1 as LNHDA and CDR2 as SQIVND (reference sequence). The ends were cut back, 4 bases at V and 0 bases at J, with 10 bases in the middle. The CDR3 runs 15 residues. The chain's CDR3 is CASSKWASSGNTIYF. In DNA, the CDR3 is TGTGCCAGTAGTAAATGGGCCAGCTCTGGAAACACCATATATTTT. The full variable domain, its missing parts supplied by reference TRBV19 and TRBJ1-3, is DGGITQSPKYLFRKEGQNVTLSCEQNLNHDAMYWYRQDPGQGLRLIYYSQIVNDFQKGDIAEGYSVSREKKESFPLTVTSAQKNPTAFYLCASSKWASSGNTIYFGEGSWLTVV.

J is TRBJ2-7 and V is TRBV5-1; tentatively, D is TRBD1 (5 bases). The CDR3 consists of 14 residues. The germline CDR1 and CDR2 sequences are SGHRS and YFSETQ. Trimming cost V 0 bases and J 3 bases, with 10 bases left between them. CDR3 nucleotides: TGCGCCAGCAGCTTGGGGGGCTCCAACTACGAGCAGTACTTC. Its translation: CASSLGGSNYEQYF.

The V call is TRBV28, the J call TRBJ2-7; D is undetermined. The CDR3 contains 13 residues. Looked up from germline, CDR1 is MDHEN and CDR2 is SYDVKM. The V end lost 3 bases, the J end lost 5 bases, and 11 bases lay between the germline ends. CDR3 sequence: CASSLNSPNEQYF. The DNA for the CDR3 is TGTGCCAGCAGTTTGAACTCTCCCAACGAGCAGTACTTC.

The genes are TRBV11-3 and TRBJ2-7; D gene uncertain. The germline CDR1 and CDR2 sequences are SGHNT and YENEEA. V lost 0 bases, J lost 1 base, and 16 bases lay in between. CDR3 length: 17 residues. The CDR3, as DNA: TGTGCCAGCAGCTTAGATTCTTCCAGCGTTGCATCCTACGAGCAGTACTTC. Protein product: CASSLDSSSVASYEQYF.

V is TRBV2 and J is TRBJ2-7, with 11 bases that match TRBD2. The CDR3 contains 16 residues. CDR1 is SNHLY, CDR2 FYNNEI, per germline. V dropped 6 bases and J dropped 0; count of bases not matched to a gene: 7. CDR3 sequence: CASRRQLAGASYEQYF. The CDR3 DNA reads as TGTGCCAGCAGACGCCAACTAGCGGGGGCCTCCTACGAGCAGTACTTC.

The chain uses TRBV6-1 and TRBJ1-2; D unclear. This CDR3 spans 13 amino acids. The V end lost 7 bases, the J end lost 5 bases, and 14 bases lay between the germline ends. Germline V lookup: CDR1 MNHNS, CDR2 SASEGT. This CDR3 is CASTYTGIYGYTF. The CDR3 bases are TGTGCCAGCACCTATACCGGGATTTATGGCTACACCTTC.

The V gene is TRBV28, the J gene TRBJ2-5; tentative D call: TRBD2 (5 bases). The DNA matches TRBJ2-7 better at its end, which makes the J call doubtful. The germline gives CDR1 MDHEN, CDR2 SYDVKM. The CDR3 spans 16 residues. The CDR3 here is CASSSRRQEVAYEQYF. In DNA, the CDR3 is TGTGCCAGCAGCTCCCGTAGGCAGGAGGTTGCTTACGAGCAGTACTTC.

The V and J genes are TRBV7-9 and TRBJ1-5; possibly TRBD1 for D (6 bases). CDR3 length equals 15 residues. Germline V lookup: CDR1 SEHNR, CDR2 FQNEAQ (reference sequence). Trimming shortened V by 1 base and J by 5 bases, and 12 bases separated the two germline ends. The CDR3: CASSLGPGDDQPQHF. For the CDR3, the DNA is TGTGCCAGCAGCTTAGGGCCAGGGGATGATCAGCCCCAGCATTTT.

This clone was counted once. V is TRBV30 and J is TRBJ1-5, with 9 bases matching TRBD1. Trimming took 2 bases from V and 4 from J; bases not matched to a gene: 6. Germline V CDR1 and CDR2: GTSNPN, SVGIG (reference sequence). The CDR3 extends over 15 amino acids. The CDR3 spells CAWSFTGGRNQPQHF. The CDR3 coding sequence is TGTGCCTGGAGTTTTACAGGGGGCAGGAATCAGCCCCAGCATTTT.

The rearrangement uses TRBV19 and TRBJ2-7; 8 bases agree with TRBD1. Germline trimming cut 5 bases from V and 4 bases from J; bases unmatched to any gene: 7. There are 14 residues in the CDR3. Germline V gene data show CDR1 as LNHDA and CDR2 as SQIVND (reference sequence). CDR3 coding DNA: TGTGCCAGTAGTCCTTGGACAGGGCATTACGAGCAGTACTTC. This sequence encodes CASSPWTGHYEQYF.

The chain's CDR3 is CASTSGGVGNTIYF. The CDR3 coding sequence is TGTGCCAGTACATCCGGAGGGGTAGGAAACACCATATATTTT. This chain uses TRBV19 with TRBJ1-3; maybe TRBD1 (5 bases). Trimming left V 7 bases short and J 4 bases short, with 14 bases between. The germline V gene encodes CDR1 LNHDA and CDR2 SQIVND (reference sequence). The CDR3 extends over 14 amino acids.

This clone came up once. V is TRBV2 and J is TRBJ1-2, with TRBD1 as a possible D gene (6 bases). V was pared by 3 bases and J by 8 bases, with 16 bases between. This CDR3 has 14 amino acids. CDR1 is SNHLY, CDR2 FYNNEI, per germline. CDR3 amino acids: CASSEGQRMGGYTF. The CDR3 DNA is TGTGCCAGCAGTGAGGGACAACGGATGGGAGGCTACACCTTC.

In its sample, this clone was seen once. The rearrangement uses TRBV5-1 and TRBJ1-2; the D gene is possibly TRBD1 (6 bases). The CDR3 contains 17 residues. Trimming removed 3 bases at V and 4 bases at J, with 22 bases between. Germline V gene sequence: CDR1 SGHRS, CDR2 YFSETQ. For the CDR3, the DNA is TGCGCCAGCAGCTCCGTTATCGGGGGGGGGCCCCTCTATGGCTACACCTTC. Protein: CASSSVIGGGPLYGYTF.

The rearrangement links TRBV4-1 to TRBJ1-3, with D tentatively TRBD1 (5 bases). CDR3 length: 17 residues. CDR1 and CDR2 (germline): MGHRA, YSYEKL. V lost 0 bases and J 6 bases, leaving 18 bases between the germline ends. DNA of the CDR3: TGCGCCAGCAGCCAAGAGGGGCAAAGGCGGGGTGCAAACACCATATATTTT. Amino acid sequence: CASSQEGQRRGANTIYF.

The CDR3 DNA reads as TGTGCCAGCAGTTACTCGAGATCTTATGGCTACACCTTC. This gives the protein CASSYSRSYGYTF. This rearrangement joins TRBV6-5 to TRBJ1-2; D gene uncertain. The CDR3 runs 13 residues. With 0 bases removed from V and 5 bases from J, the gap between germline ends came to 7 bases. CDR1 and CDR2 from the germline V gene are MNHEY and SVGAGI.

The genes are TRBV19 and TRBJ1-5; TRBD1 might be the D (5 bases). Germline CDR1 and CDR2: LNHDA and SQIVND (reference sequence). The V and J ends lost 6 bases and 8 bases respectively, with 11 bases between them. The CDR3 is 12 amino acids. CDR3 coding DNA: TGTGCCAGTAGCCCCAGGGTTGAGCCCCAGCATTTT. Amino acid sequence: CASSPRVEPQHF.